This TCR beta chain was sequenced during a study of blood T cell repertoires in COVID-19. In the study overall: Collection of acute and convalescent COVID-19 samples took place in the United States, Italy and Spain.

Profiled with immunoSEQ multiplex PCR; TCRdb holds only in-frame clones, not every one. The data show 250,000 to 350,000 clones, 70% to 90% seen once. This CDR3 contains 15 residues. Trimming at V came to 0 bases and at J to 5 bases, leaving 4 bases not matched to a gene. Germline CDR1 reads SGHRS; CDR2 reads YFSETQ. The TCR originated in a woman aged 18-29 years who had recovered from COVID-19. Sequenced input: PBMCs or T cells enriched from blood (not recorded which). The chain carries TRBV5-1 and TRBJ2-2, with 7 positions matching TRBD1. The CDR3 DNA is TGCGCCAGCAGCTTGGCCGTGGGACAGACCGGGGAGCTGTTTTTT. This translates into CASSLAVGQTGELFF.